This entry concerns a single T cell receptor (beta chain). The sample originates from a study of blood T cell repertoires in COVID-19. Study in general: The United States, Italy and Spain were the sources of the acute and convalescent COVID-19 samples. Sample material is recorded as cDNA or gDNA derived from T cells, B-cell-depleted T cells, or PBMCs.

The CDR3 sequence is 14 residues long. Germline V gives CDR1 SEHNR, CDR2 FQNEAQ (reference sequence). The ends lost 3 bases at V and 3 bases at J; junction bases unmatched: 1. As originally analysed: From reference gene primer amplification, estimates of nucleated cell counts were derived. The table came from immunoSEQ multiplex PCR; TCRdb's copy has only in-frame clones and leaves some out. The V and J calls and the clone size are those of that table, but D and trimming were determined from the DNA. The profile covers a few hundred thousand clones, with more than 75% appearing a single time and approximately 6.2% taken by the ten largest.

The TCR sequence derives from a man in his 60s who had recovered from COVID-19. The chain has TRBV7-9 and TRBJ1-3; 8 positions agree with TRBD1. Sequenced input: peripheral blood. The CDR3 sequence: CASSFGQGGNTIYF. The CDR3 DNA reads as TGTGCCAGCAGCTTCGGACAGGGTGGAAACACCATATATTTT.